Only a few counts were recorded for the clone carrying this TCR beta chain. The antigen is unknown. This record belongs to a study of Graves' ophthalmopathy and Graves' hyperthyroidism. Germline CDR1 reads SGHTA; CDR2 reads FQGTGA. V lost 3 bases to trimming and J lost 4 bases, with 12 bases between them. This CDR3 has 14 residues. Regarding the study as a whole: Clonotypes were expanded in thyroid at above 0.001 frequency, and most also appeared in blood. From stable hyperthyroidism, ophthalmopathy was separated by a 13-signature model with about 88% sensitivity and 80% to 82% specificity.

Transcripts of RNA were the source for amplifying TCR beta CDR3 regions. First-round RT-PCR with HTBI primers preceded a second-round multiplex PCR. One entry per CDR3 protein results from TCRdb running MiXCR on the multiplex PCR reads. This repertoire shows 200,000 to 300,000 distinct CDR3 sequences, about 47% found once; its top ten account for roughly 50%. The chain recombines TRBV7-3 with TRBJ2-5; D might be TRBD1 or TRBD2, each matching 5 bases. The receptor comes from an adult man with Graves' ophthalmopathy. The source material was peripheral blood. CDR3 bases: TGTGCCAGCAGCTTTGAGGGGCGAATAGAGACCCAGTACTTC. Its translation: CASSFEGRIETQYF.